This TCR beta chain was sequenced during a study of T-cell memory formation after mild COVID-19. This clonotype has at least ten counts. TCRdb reprocessed the 5' RACE reads with MiXCR, giving one entry per CDR3 protein. The table lists roughly 99,000 distinct CDR3 sequences, under 15% of them singletons. Trimming shortened V by 1 base and J by 8 bases, and 12 bases separated the two germline ends. This CDR3 comprises 14 residues. Germline CDR1 reads LGHNA; CDR2 reads YSLEER. Material: PBMCs or a T cell subset sorted from them (not recorded which). The sequence was obtained from a man in his late teens or twenties who had mild COVID-19 (a few samples of this study predate the infection). Cell type and time point are not known. The chain links TRBV4-3 to TRBJ2-1, with D perhaps being TRBD1 or TRBD2 (5 bases each). The DNA of the CDR3 is TGCGCCAGCAGCCAAGGGGGGTCTTGGGATGAGCAGTTCTTC. This translates into CASSQGGSWDEQFF.